This TCR beta chain comes out of a study of blood T cell repertoires in COVID-19. The protocol was immunoSEQ multiplex PCR, while the TCRdb copy is restricted to in-frame clones and leaves out a portion. The sample lists 190,000 or so clones; around 86% were seen once. Germline V gene data show CDR1 as SGHAT and CDR2 as FQNNGV. The CDR3 has 12 amino acids. V was pared by 7 bases and J by 7 bases, with 11 bases between. The sequencing sample was made of peripheral blood. This sequence was found in a woman aged 25 to 39 with active or convalescent COVID-19. The chain recombines TRBV11-2 with TRBJ2-1, with D perhaps TRBD2 (5 bases). DNA for the CDR3: TGTGCCAGCACCCTCTGGGAGAATGAGCAGTTCTTC. It codes for CASTLWENEQFF.